The next 26 T cell receptor beta chains were all read from a single sample in a study of CD8 T cells in ankylosing spondylitis (TCRdb year 2017). Overall results and qualifications from the work: Blood from ankylosing spondylitis patients appeared to be characterized by a TCR beta motif composed of several highly homologous amino acid variants.

Library generation was performed with 5' RACE. The instrument given in TCRdb is Illumina HiSeq 2500. The public reads were run again by TCRdb, first through fastp at Q25 and then through MiXCR, and only productive beta chains were kept. When rows share a CDR3 protein, they turn into one entry using the most common DNA and genes. The sample table contains approximately 300,000 distinct CDR3 sequences; only one count was recorded for 6.5% to 10% of them. Of the sample, about 14% is held by the ten largest clones. These receptors are not linked to any known antigen. The sequenced sample was blood, either unsorted or a sorted T cell fraction (not recorded which). These receptors all stem from a male donor with ankylosing spondylitis.

This clonotype was counted only a few times. V gene TRBV4-2 combines with J gene TRBJ2-2; TRBD2 aligns across 10 bases. Unmatched junction bases numbered 6, after V lost 4 bases and J lost 1 base. In germline, CDR1 is LGHNA, CDR2 YNFKEQ. CDR3 size: 17 residues. The CDR3 protein is CASSPQGLAENTGELFF. The CDR3 bases are TGTGCCAGCAGCCCTCAAGGACTAGCGGAGAACACCGGGGAGCTGTTTTTT.

This clonotype was seen a handful of times. The J gene is TRBJ2-7, the V gene TRBV5-1; 15 nucleotides agree with TRBD2. The CDR3 totals 17 residues. V lost 3 bases, J lost 6 bases, and 10 bases stayed unmatched. Germline CDR1 and CDR2: SGHRS and YFSETQ. In DNA, the CDR3 is TGCGCCAGCAGCTCGGGACTAGCGGGAGGAAGTGGGCGCGAGCAGTACTTC. Protein sequence: CASSSGLAGGSGREQYF.

The chain joins TRBV7-3 to TRBJ2-5; D may correspond to TRBD1 or TRBD2 (5 bases each). From germline, CDR1 is SGHTA and CDR2 FQGTGA. The CDR3 is 14 residues long. With 1 base removed from V and 4 bases from J, the gap between germline ends came to 10 bases. CDR3 nucleotide sequence: TGTGCCAGCAGCTTAATTGGGGGTCCAGAGACCCAGTACTTC. Residues: CASSLIGGPETQYF.

Only a few counts were recorded for this clonotype. The chain carries TRBV2 and TRBJ2-1; 9 nucleotides match TRBD2. CDR1 is SNHLY, CDR2 FYNNEI, per germline. V was pared by 6 bases and J by 5 bases, with 11 bases of the junction left unmatched. The CDR3 spans 16 residues. The CDR3 reads CASRGRLAGLNNEQFF. The CDR3 DNA reads as TGTGCCAGCAGAGGTAGGCTAGCGGGACTTAACAATGAGCAGTTCTTC. The full variable domain, its missing parts supplied by reference TRBV2 and TRBJ2-1, is EPEVTQTPSHQVTQMGQEVILRCVPISNHLYFYWYRQILGQKVEFLVSFYNNEISEKSEIFDDQFSVERPDGSNFTLKIRSTKLEDSAMYFCASRGRLAGLNNEQFFGPGTRLTVL.

The rearrangement uses TRBV4-2 and TRBJ2-3, with 14 bases aligning to TRBD2. Trimming took 1 base from V and 6 from J; bases not matched to a gene: 6. This CDR3 has 17 residues. Germline V CDR1 and CDR2: LGHNA, YNFKEQ. The CDR3 nucleotides read TGTGCCAGCAGCCAAGTAGGGACTAGCGGGAGCGAGGATACGCAGTATTTT. Protein sequence: CASSQVGTSGSEDTQYF.

The chain carries TRBV7-2 and TRBJ2-1, with 7 bases identical to TRBD2. CDR3 length equals 14 residues. The germline CDR1 and CDR2 sequences are SGHTA and FQGNSA. J lost 8 bases, V lost 3 bases, and 7 bases had no gene match. In nucleotides, the CDR3 is TGTGCCAGCAGCTTCACTAGCGAAGGGTATGAGCAGTTCTTC. Protein product: CASSFTSEGYEQFF.

In this sample, this clonotype turned up many times. The chain uses TRBV9 and TRBJ2-5; TRBD2 aligns across 9 bases. Germline loops: CDR1 SGDLS, CDR2 YYNGEE. Unmatched junction bases numbered 7, after V lost 0 bases and J lost 7 bases. The CDR3 runs to 15 residues. The CDR3 loop is CASSVEGSGSGTQYF. The CDR3 DNA reads TGTGCCAGCAGCGTAGAAGGTAGCGGGAGTGGGACCCAGTACTTC.

There are a few counts of this clonotype. The chain carries TRBV19 and TRBJ2-7, with TRBD1 matching over 8 bases. This CDR3 contains 14 residues. CDR1 and CDR2 (germline): LNHDA, SQIVND (reference sequence). J gave up 5 bases and V 4 bases, and 7 bases lay outside the gene matches. CDR3 loop: CASSTIPTGDEQYF. CDR3 bases: TGTGCCAGTAGTACTATTCCGACAGGGGACGAGCAGTACTTC.

This clonotype occurred many times. This chain links TRBV5-1 with TRBJ2-5; the D gene is possibly TRBD1 (5 bases). The V end was cut by 0 bases, the J end by 3 bases, with 12 bases between. Per the germline V gene, CDR1 is SGHRS and CDR2 is YFSETQ. The CDR3 length is 15 residues. The CDR3 here is CASSLAWGGKETQYF. In DNA, the CDR3 is TGCGCCAGCAGCTTGGCCTGGGGCGGCAAAGAGACCCAGTACTTC.

This clonotype was observed a handful of times. This chain connects TRBV5-1 to TRBJ2-4, with 14 bases fitting TRBD2. Germline V gene sequence: CDR1 SGHRS, CDR2 YFSETQ. J lost 6 bases, V lost 0 bases, and 8 bases had no gene match. This CDR3 is built from 18 residues. CDR3 sequence (DNA): TGCGCCAGCAGCTTGGGGACTAGCGGGAGGACACAAGGAAACATTCAGTACTTC. Translated, it gives CASSLGTSGRTQGNIQYF.

This CDR3 is CSVEVGLGDEQYF. Written as DNA, the CDR3 is TGCAGCGTTGAAGTAGGGCTTGGGGACGAGCAGTACTTC. This chain connects TRBV29-1 to TRBJ2-7; D not certain. Germline V gene lookup returns CDR1 SQVTM and CDR2 ANQGSEA. Trimming removed 1 base at V and 5 bases at J, with 12 bases between. This CDR3 is built from 13 residues.

V is TRBV6-2 or TRBV6-3 and J is TRBJ2-5, with a tentative D call TRBD2 (6 bases). The CDR3 length is 14 residues. V lost 2 bases and J 4 bases, leaving 11 bases between the germline ends. Germline V gene data show CDR1 as MNHEY and CDR2 as SVGEGT. CDR3 sequence reads: CASSYNLGGETQYF. In nucleotides, the CDR3 is TGTGCCAGCAGTTACAACCTGGGGGGAGAGACCCAGTACTTC.

This clonotype has a count of ten or more. The chain combines TRBV7-2 with TRBJ1-4, with 7 bases that match TRBD1. The CDR3 contains 14 residues. J gave up 7 bases and V 1 base, and 3 bases lay outside the gene matches. Per germline, CDR1 SGHTA and CDR2 FQGNSA. CDR3: CASSLDRGAEKLFF. The CDR3 DNA follows: TGTGCCAGCAGCTTAGACAGGGGTGCTGAAAAACTGTTTTTT.

This clonotype was observed a handful of times. The rearrangement links TRBV2 to TRBJ1-2, with D hard to call. In germline, CDR1 is SNHLY, CDR2 FYNNEI. The CDR3 consists of 13 residues. The V end lost 8 bases, the J end lost 3 bases, and 13 bases lay between the germline ends. The CDR3 DNA reads TGTGCCAGCGAAACGTCGCCCCACTATGGCTACACCTTC. Translation: CASETSPHYGYTF.

This clonotype was found a few times. J is TRBJ2-3 and V is TRBV24-1, with D tentatively TRBD1 or TRBD2 (5 bases each). CDR3 size: 16 residues. CDR1 and CDR2 (germline): KGHDR, SFDVKD. V was clipped by 4 bases and J by 5 bases, with 18 bases between them. The CDR3 nucleotides are TGTGCCACCAGTGACCGGGACGTCGGGTTCTTAGATACGCAGTATTTT. It yields the protein CATSDRDVGFLDTQYF.

V and J are TRBV25-1 and TRBJ2-5; D is ambiguous. V lost 0 bases and J 5 bases, leaving 7 bases between the germline ends. CDR3 length equals 13 residues. CDR1 MGHDK and CDR2 SYGVNS come from the germline V gene. The CDR3 is CASSEYSVETQYF. In DNA, the CDR3 is TGTGCCAGCAGTGAATACTCAGTTGAGACCCAGTACTTC.

Only a few counts were recorded for this clonotype. This chain joins TRBV20-1 and TRBJ1-4; D may be TRBD1 (6 bases). Between the trimmed V and J ends, which lost 5 bases and 8 bases, there was a span of 15 bases. This CDR3 has 13 residues. Germline V gene sequence: CDR1 DFQATT, CDR2 SNEGSKA (reference sequence). This chain's CDR3 is CSADSGAREKLFF. DNA of the CDR3: TGCAGTGCTGACTCAGGGGCCCGGGAAAAACTGTTTTTT.

The chain employs TRBV11-1 and TRBJ1-2, with TRBD1 matching over 7 bases. The V segment lost 5 bases and the J segment 5 bases; nucleotides outside the gene matches: 5. This CDR3 has 13 residues. CDR1 is SGHAT and CDR2 is FQDESV in the germline V gene (reference sequence). The CDR3 is CASSLTGKYGYTF. The CDR3 DNA follows: TGTGCCAGCAGCCTGACAGGGAAGTATGGCTACACCTTC.

The chain combines TRBV27 with TRBJ1-1, with D tentatively TRBD1 (6 bases). Germline lookup yields CDR1 MNHEY and CDR2 SMNVEV (reference sequence). V lost 6 bases to trimming and J lost 2 bases, with 19 bases between them. The CDR3 contains 16 residues. The CDR3: CASSRFPGAYNTEAFF. The CDR3 nucleotides read TGTGCCAGCAGCCGTTTCCCGGGGGCCTATAACACTGAAGCTTTCTTT.

The rearrangement links TRBV18 to TRBJ2-3, with 8 bases fitting TRBD1. Per the germline V gene, CDR1 is KGHSH and CDR2 is LQKENI. V trimming: 3 bases; J trimming: 0 bases; junction bases outside the gene matches: 5. There are 16 residues in the CDR3. The CDR3: CASSPGWDRSTDTQYF. CDR3 bases: TGTGCCAGCTCACCTGGCTGGGACAGGAGCACAGATACGCAGTATTTT.

The J gene is TRBJ2-4, the V gene TRBV24-1; D is uncertain. This CDR3 comprises 17 residues. Looked up from germline, CDR1 is KGHDR and CDR2 is SFDVKD. Trimming cost V 5 bases and J 3 bases, with 19 bases left between them. The CDR3 reads CATSVPGPRPSKNIQYF. CDR3 bases: TGTGCCACCAGTGTCCCCGGGCCCAGGCCTAGCAAAAACATTCAGTACTTC.

The chain links TRBV6-5 to TRBJ2-1; tentative D call: TRBD2 (5 bases). The V gene's germline CDR1 is MNHEY and CDR2 SVGAGI. V dropped 2 bases and J dropped 12 bases, with 14 bases sitting between them. The CDR3 is made up of 13 amino acids. CDR3 in DNA: TGTGCCAGCAGTTACCTCCGTTCACGGGGGCAGTTCTTC. Protein: CASSYLRSRGQFF.

The chain uses TRBV10-3 and TRBJ2-5, with 8 bases lining up with TRBD2. In germline, CDR1 is ENHRY, CDR2 SYGVKD. J gave up 5 bases and V 10 bases, and 9 bases lay outside the gene matches. The CDR3 has 13 residues. CDR3 coding DNA: TGTGCCACTCTCGCGGGAGGCGGGGAGACCCAGTACTTC. Encoded protein: CATLAGGGETQYF.

The table lists this clonotype with a few counts. The chain uses TRBV19 and TRBJ1-1; D ambiguous. The CDR3 sequence is 13 residues long. The germline V gene has CDR1 LNHDA and CDR2 SQIVND (reference sequence). Trimming took 4 bases from V and 0 from J, leaving 6 bases between them. The CDR3 bases are TGTGCCAGTAGTACAAACATGAACACTGAAGCTTTCTTT. Encoded protein: CASSTNMNTEAFF.

This clonotype came up a few times. The gene calls are TRBV20-1 and TRBJ2-7; TRBD1 agrees at 7 bases. The CDR3 covers 13 residues. Germline assignment: CDR1 DFQATT and CDR2 SNEGSKA (reference sequence). With 5 bases clipped from V and 4 bases from J, the junction kept 8 bases outside the gene matches. The CDR3 loop is CSAHSTGYYEQYF. CDR3 DNA: TGCAGTGCTCACTCGACAGGGTATTACGAGCAGTACTTC.

V gene TRBV4-3 combines with J gene TRBJ2-1, with a possible D match to TRBD1 (7 bases). The V gene's germline CDR1 is LGHNA and CDR2 YSLEER. The CDR3 length is 16 residues. V was shortened by 0 bases and J by 10 bases, with 19 bases between the two germline ends. The CDR3 sequence: CASSQDTGEGAWEQFF. DNA of the CDR3: TGCGCCAGCAGCCAAGACACGGGAGAGGGGGCATGGGAGCAGTTCTTC.